This record concerns one TCR beta chain sequence. Assay: immunoSEQ multiplex PCR; the TCRdb copy retains only in-frame clones and omits some. The sample has approximately 44,000 clones, about 90% seen once. The CDR3 covers 13 residues. V was trimmed by 2 bases and J by 4 bases, leaving 8 bases between them. CDR1 is SGHTA, CDR2 FQGTGA, per germline. The sample originates from a study of T cell changes during pregnancy in multiple sclerosis. The input for sequencing was CD4+ T cells from peripheral blood mononuclear cells, taken in the second trimester of pregnancy. The chain uses TRBV7-3 and TRBJ1-1; D might be TRBD1 (5 bases). The clonotype was recovered from a female donor in good health, enrolled as a control in a pregnancy study. CDR3 DNA: TGTGCCAGCAGCTTACAGGGCGGCACTGAAGCTTTCTTT. This translates into CASSLQGGTEAFF.